These T cell receptor beta chains were read from a single sample in a study of tumor-infiltrating lymphocytes in oesophageal squamous cell carcinoma. TCRdb independently ran MiXCR on the PCR reads; one entry per CDR3 protein. The table lists 15,000 to 20,000 distinct CDR3 sequences, approximately 43% of them singletons. The sequencing input was blood. The source of these receptors is a female donor with esophageal squamous cell carcinoma. Both conserved end residues are part of each CDR3. Each record gives: V gene, D gene, J gene, CDR3 length, clone size, CDR3 DNA, CDR3 protein. D genes are given only for firm matches. A row's size may be missing; if present it is once, few, many or a size class.

TRBV28	TRBD1	TRBJ1-1	12	once	TGTGCCAGCAGATCCACAGGGGACGAAGCTTTCTTT	CASRSTGDEAFF
TRBV10-2	-	TRBJ2-1	14	-	TGCGCCAGCGCGTTCGGGAGCTCCTACAATGAGCAGTTCTTC	CASAFGSSYNEQFF
TRBV24-1	-	TRBJ2-1	11	-	TGTGCCACCAGTGTTGGAGGGCAGCAGTTCTTC	CATSVGGQQFF
TRBV19	TRBD1	TRBJ2-3	16	few	TGTGCCAGTAGTATCTTTCTCAGGGGGCTTGAAGATACGCAGTATTTT	CASSIFLRGLEDTQYF
TRBV7-8	TRBD2	TRBJ2-1	15	-	TGTGCCAGCAGCCCTGGGGCGGGAGACTACAATGAGCAGTTCTTC	CASSPGAGDYNEQFF
TRBV6-1	TRBD1	TRBJ1-2	15	many	TGTGCCAGCAGCTCCGGGACAGGGAATAGCTATGGCTACACCTTC	CASSSGTGNSYGYTF
TRBV7-2	TRBD1	TRBJ2-7	14	-	TGTGCCAGCAGCACAACCAGGGGGAGCGACGAGCAGTACTTC	CASSTTRGSDEQYF
TRBV7-2	TRBD2	TRBJ2-5	16	few	TGTGCCAGCAGCTTAGCGTGGCTAGCGGGTCAAGAGACCCAGTACTTC	CASSLAWLAGQETQYF
TRBV7-6	-	TRBJ2-3	14	-	TGTGCCAGCAGCCCTCTTGACGGCGGTTATACGCAGTATTTT	CASSPLDGGYTQYF
TRBV7-6	-	TRBJ2-7	15	-	TGTGCCAGCAGCCGAGATGGACGGATAAATTCACCCCTCCACTTC	CASSRDGRINSPLHF
TRBV7-6	-	TRBJ2-5	14	once	TGTGCTAGCAGCCTCGACTCGGCCAGTTGGACCCAGTACTTC	CASSLDSASWTQYF
TRBV7-2	-	TRBJ2-6	15	once	TGTGCCAGCAGCTATAGAAACTCTGGGGCCAACGTCCTGACTTTC	CASSYRNSGANVLTF
TRBV6-1	TRBD1	TRBJ2-7	15	many	TGTGCCAGCAGCCGGGACAGGGGGTTCGCCTACGAGCAGTACTTC	CASSRDRGFAYEQYF
TRBV5-1	-	TRBJ1-4	15	-	TGCGCCAGCAGCCCTTCCGGTAGAACCAATGAAAAACTGTTTTTT	CASSPSGRTNEKLFF
TRBV7-2	-	TRBJ2-3	11	few	TGTGCCAGCAGCTTATTGAATACGCAGTATTTT	CASSLLNTQYF
TRBV28	TRBD2	TRBJ2-3	16	few	TGTGCCAGCAGTTTAGCGGGAGGGCCATCCACAGATACGCAGTATTTT	CASSLAGGPSTDTQYF
TRBV7-3	TRBD2	TRBJ2-7	14	large	TGTGCCAGCAGCCCGATGGGGGGGGTCCACGAGCAGTACTTC	CASSPMGGVHEQYF
TRBV3-1	-	TRBJ1-4	15	-	TGTGCCAGCAGCCAAGATCCGACGGGTAATGAAAAACTGTTTTTT	CASSQDPTGNEKLFF
TRBV7-3	TRBD1	TRBJ2-6	18	few	TGTGCCAGCAGTCGTCGGGCAGGGGGAACAGCTGGGGCCAACGTCCTGACTTTC	CASSRRAGGTAGANVLTF
TRBV7-2	-	TRBJ2-2	14	-	TGTGCCAGCAGCTATAACGGGGGTGGAGAGGAGCTGTTTTTT	CASSYNGGGEELFF
TRBV27	TRBD1	TRBJ2-3	14	few	TGTGCCAGCATGATGGGACAGGGGTCAGATACGCAGTATTTT	CASMMGQGSDTQYF
TRBV11-2	-	TRBJ1-2	13	many	TGTGCCAGCAGCCCTACCGGTGAAGTCGGCTACACCTTC	CASSPTGEVGYTF
TRBV20-1	TRBD1	TRBJ1-2	13	-	TGCAGTGCTGCAGACAGGGGTTTAGACGGCTACACCTTC	CSAADRGLDGYTF
TRBV6-1	-	TRBJ2-7	12	many	TGTGCCAGCGGGGGGCATTCCTACGAGCAGTACTTC	CASGGHSYEQYF
TRBV28	-	TRBJ1-5	13	many	TGTGCCAGCAGTGTGAACAGGGCTCAGCCCCAGCATTTT	CASSVNRAQPQHF
TRBV7-8	-	TRBJ2-1	15	-	TGTGCCATCAAGGGTGCGTCTCTCTCCTACAATGAGCAGTTCTTC	CAIKGASLSYNEQFF
TRBV7-1	TRBD2	TRBJ2-5	15	-	TGTGCCAGCAGCACATGGCCGGGGGGGAGGGAGACCCAGTACTTC	CASSTWPGGRETQYF
TRBV6-5	-	TRBJ2-1	15	-	TGTGCCAGCAGTGTAGCGTCCAGCTCCTACAATGAGCAGTTCTTC	CASSVASSSYNEQFF
TRBV7-4	-	TRBJ1-2	16	few	TGTGCCAGCAGCTTAGTAGGGACAAAGGGGAACTATGGCTACACCTTC	CASSLVGTKGNYGYTF
TRBV15	TRBD1	TRBJ2-4	16	many	TGTGCCACCAGCGGAACAGGGGCATCGGCCAAAAACATTCAGTACTTC	CATSGTGASAKNIQYF
TRBV12-2	-	TRBJ2-7	19	-	TGTGCAAGTCGCTTAGCCGTCCCCCTCACAGCCTACATCTCCTACGAGCAGTACTTC	CASRLAVPLTAYISYEQYF
TRBV11-3	TRBD2	TRBJ2-5	17	-	TGTGCCAGCAGCTACGGGACTAGCGGGGGGGCGTTGGAGACCCAGTACTTC	CASSYGTSGGALETQYF
TRBV7-9	TRBD1	TRBJ2-3	15	medium-sized	TGTGCCAGCAGCTTAGCTACAGGGGTGGCCGATACGCAGTATTTT	CASSLATGVADTQYF
TRBV28	-	TRBJ1-5	13	few	TGTGCCAGCAGTTGGGACACATATCAGCCCCAGCATTTT	CASSWDTYQPQHF
TRBV3-1	-	TRBJ1-1	12	many	TGTGCCAGCAGCCAGGAGAACACTGAAGCTTTCTTT	CASSQENTEAFF
TRBV7-3	-	TRBJ2-2	17	-	TGTGCCAGCAGCTTAAATGGCGGGATTATGAACACCGGGGAGCTGTTTTTT	CASSLNGGIMNTGELFF
TRBV5-4	-	TRBJ1-1	15	many	TGTGCCAGCAGCGCCCCACAGGGAGCGAGTACTGAAGCTTTCTTT	CASSAPQGASTEAFF
TRBV7-2	-	TRBJ2-5	12	-	TGTGCCAGCAGCTTAGGAGTTGTTGAGCAGTACTTC	CASSLGVVEQYF
TRBV7-2	TRBD2	TRBJ2-7	14	-	TGTGCCAGCAGCTCGACTAGCGGCTCCTACGAGCAGTACTTC	CASSSTSGSYEQYF
TRBV7-2	-	TRBJ2-7	14	-	TGTGCCAGCCCCTTCGAGGGGGGGCCGTACGAGCAGTACTTC	CASPFEGGPYEQYF
TRBV6-5	TRBD1	TRBJ1-6	16	-	TGCGCCAGCAGAGGAGGGACAGGAACTACGGGATCACCCCTCCACTTT	CASRGGTGTTGSPLHF
TRBV11-2	TRBD1	TRBJ2-5	14	-	TGTGCCAGCAGCTGGACAGGGGGGGCGGGGACCCAGTACTTC	CASSWTGGAGTQYF
TRBV11-3	TRBD1	TRBJ2-5	17	-	TGTGCCAGCAGCTTAGGATTCCTCCCGGGGACAGAAGAGACCCAGTACTTC	CASSLGFLPGTEETQYF
TRBV28	-	TRBJ1-1	15	many	TGTGCCAGCAGTTCGGGGACTGGTGTGAACACTGAAGCTTTCTTT	CASSSGTGVNTEAFF
TRBV7-6	-	TRBJ2-5	14	few	TGTGCCAGCAGCTCCCCTAACGCACAAGAGACCCAGTACTTC	CASSSPNAQETQYF
TRBV7-9	-	TRBJ1-3	18	-	TGTGCCAGCAGCTCCACCACTAGCGAGGGAGTAAACGAGAACACCATATATTTT	CASSSTTSEGVNENTIYF
TRBV24-1	-	TRBJ2-1	11	medium-sized	TGTGCCACCAGTGCCCTCAATGAGCAGTTCTTC	CATSALNEQFF
TRBV6-1	TRBD1	TRBJ2-7	13	-	TGTGCCAGCAGACGGGACAGTATCTACGAGCAGTACTTC	CASRRDSIYEQYF
TRBV2	-	TRBJ2-5	13	many	TGTGCCAGCAGAGCCGGACCCGGCCAGACCCAGTACTTC	CASRAGPGQTQYF
TRBV11-2	TRBD1	TRBJ1-1	14	medium-sized	TGTGCCAGCAGCGTGGACAGGGTGAACACTGAAGCTTTCTTT	CASSVDRVNTEAFF
TRBV28	-	TRBJ2-1	14	few	TGTGCCAGCAGGACGGACTACAAGTACAATGAGCAGTTCTTC	CASRTDYKYNEQFF
TRBV27	TRBD1	TRBJ2-3	15	-	TGTGCCAGCAGTCCCTCCGGGACAGGGGCAGATACGCAGTATTTT	CASSPSGTGADTQYF
TRBV7-7	TRBD1	TRBJ2-2	16	-	TGTGCCAGCAGCCTTCAGGACAGGGAGTTGACCGGGGAGCTGTTTTTT	CASSLQDRELTGELFF
TRBV27	-	TRBJ2-1	13	few	TGTGCCAGCAGTTCCGCAGGTTCAAATGAGCAGTTCTTC	CASSSAGSNEQFF
TRBV28	TRBD2	TRBJ2-7	15	-	TGTGCCAGCAGTTGGACTAGCGGGACGTCCTACGAGCAGTACTTC	CASSWTSGTSYEQYF
TRBV7-2	-	TRBJ2-5	14	few	TGTGCCAGCAGCTTAAGACTCAGCCAAGAGACCCAGTACTTC	CASSLRLSQETQYF
TRBV4-1	-	TRBJ1-4	13	many	TGCGCCAGCAGCCAAGAGTCGGGACTCAAACTGTTTTTT	CASSQESGLKLFF
TRBV7-9	-	TRBJ2-3	13	-	TGTGCCAGCAGCTTAGTGGGGGGAGATACGCAGTATTTT	CASSLVGGDTQYF
TRBV10-2	TRBD1	TRBJ2-1	17	few	TGCGCCAGCAGAGGGACAGGTGGGGTTGGGTCCTACAATGAGCAGTTCTTC	CASRGTGGVGSYNEQFF
TRBV7-8	TRBD2	TRBJ2-1	12	once	TGTGCCAGCAGCCTGGGAGGGGATGAGCAGTTCTTC	CASSLGGDEQFF